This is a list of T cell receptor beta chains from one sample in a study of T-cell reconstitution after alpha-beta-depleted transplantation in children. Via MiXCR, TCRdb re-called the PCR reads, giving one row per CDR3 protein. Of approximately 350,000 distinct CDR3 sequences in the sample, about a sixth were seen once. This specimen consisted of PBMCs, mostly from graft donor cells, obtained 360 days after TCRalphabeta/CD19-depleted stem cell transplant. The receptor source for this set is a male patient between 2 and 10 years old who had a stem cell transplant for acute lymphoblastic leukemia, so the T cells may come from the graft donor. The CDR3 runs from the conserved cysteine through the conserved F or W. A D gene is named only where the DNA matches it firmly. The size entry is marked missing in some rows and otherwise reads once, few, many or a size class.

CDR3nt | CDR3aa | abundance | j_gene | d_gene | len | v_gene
TGTGCCAGCAGTGACTTACCAGTTTCCTACGAGCAGTACTTC | CASSDLPVSYEQYF | NA | TRBJ2-7 | NA | 14 | TRBV2
TGCAGTGCTAGGGGACTAGCGAATTCCTACGAGCAGTACTTC | CSARGLANSYEQYF | few | TRBJ2-7 | TRBD2 | 14 | TRBV20-1
TGTGCCACCAGTGATTTGCTCTCAGGGGGATACACAGATACGCAGTATTTT | CATSDLLSGGYTDTQYF | many | TRBJ2-3 | TRBD1 | 17 | TRBV24-1
TGTGCCAGCAGCGGGAGGAACTATGGCTACACCTTC | CASSGRNYGYTF | many | TRBJ1-2 | NA | 12 | TRBV4-2
TGTGCCAGCAGCTCATCTCGGGACAGGGACTATGGCTACACCTTC | CASSSSRDRDYGYTF | few | TRBJ1-2 | TRBD1 | 15 | TRBV7-9
TGTGCCAGCAGCTTATTGGTTTCGACAAACACCGGGGAGCTGTTTTTT | CASSLLVSTNTGELFF | NA | TRBJ2-2 | NA | 16 | TRBV5-6
TGTGCCAGCAGTTTACCCCCAGGGGAACCAGGTATCGACGAGCAGTACTTC | CASSLPPGEPGIDEQYF | few | TRBJ2-7 | NA | 17 | TRBV28
TGTGCCAGCAGGGGGGACAGACTCTACACCTTC | CASRGDRLYTF | many | TRBJ1-2 | TRBD1 | 11 | TRBV6-5
TGCGCCAGCAGCATACAGGGGGATCTTAATCAGCCCCAGCATTTT | CASSIQGDLNQPQHF | few | TRBJ1-5 | TRBD1 | 15 | TRBV5-1
TGCGCCAGCAGCCAAATGGGGGGCCGTTACCAAGAGACCCAGTACTTC | CASSQMGGRYQETQYF | few | TRBJ2-5 | NA | 16 | TRBV4-3
TGTGCCAGCAGTTTAGCAGGGCTGGGCAATCAGCCCCAGCATTTT | CASSLAGLGNQPQHF | few | TRBJ1-5 | NA | 15 | TRBV12-3/TRBV12-4
TGTGCCAGCAGCGCTTGGGGGTGGAACACCATATATTTT | CASSAWGWNTIYF | NA | TRBJ1-3 | NA | 13 | TRBV5-6
TGTGCCAGCAGCTCGGACAGTCTGACGGTCGAGTACTTC | CASSSDSLTVEYF | few | TRBJ2-7 | NA | 13 | TRBV5-4
TGTGCCAGCAGCATAAGTTGGCAGGGGGCCAAAAACATTCAGTACTTC | CASSISWQGAKNIQYF | NA | TRBJ2-4 | NA | 16 | TRBV7-9
TGCGCCAGCAGCCAAGCCCGGGGCGCCGGGGAGCTGTTTTTT | CASSQARGAGELFF | many | TRBJ2-2 | NA | 14 | TRBV4-1
TGCAGCGTTGACCCTTACAATGAGCAGTTCTTC | CSVDPYNEQFF | few | TRBJ2-1 | NA | 11 | TRBV29-1
TGTGCCAGCAGTCTCCCCCCAATGAAGGAGCAGTTCTTC | CASSLPPMKEQFF | few | TRBJ2-1 | NA | 13 | TRBV12-3/TRBV12-4
TGCAGTGCTAGGTACTACAATGAGCAGTTCTTC | CSARYYNEQFF | many | TRBJ2-1 | NA | 11 | TRBV20-1
TGCAGTGCCCCGACTAGCGGGAGGTATGGGGGGACCCAGTACTTC | CSAPTSGRYGGTQYF | NA | TRBJ2-5 | TRBD2 | 15 | TRBV20-1
TGCGCCAGCAGCCAAGTCCTGGTCCGAGTAAGGGGCACCGGGGAGCTGTTTTTT | CASSQVLVRVRGTGELFF | few | TRBJ2-2 | NA | 18 | TRBV4-3
TGTGCCAGCAGTGCCTCCCCCGGGGTAGCCCAGGAGACCCAGTACTTC | CASSASPGVAQETQYF | NA | TRBJ2-5 | NA | 16 | TRBV25-1
TGTGCCACCAGCAGAGGGGGCCTGGGGGAGACCCAGTACTTC | CATSRGGLGETQYF | once | TRBJ2-5 | NA | 14 | TRBV15
TGTGCCAGCAGCACGGACAGGGGAGGCCAGCCCCAGCATTTT | CASSTDRGGQPQHF | many | TRBJ1-5 | TRBD1 | 14 | TRBV12-3/TRBV12-4
TGCGCCAGCAGCTTGGAAGGTCGGGCCCCCCCTACGCAGTATTTT | CASSLEGRAPPTQYF | many | TRBJ2-3 | NA | 15 | TRBV5-1
TGTGCCAGCACCCACCCGGACTCGGACCACAATGAGCAGTTCTTC | CASTHPDSDHNEQFF | few | TRBJ2-1 | NA | 15 | TRBV12-3/TRBV12-4
TGTGCCAGCAGCCAAGACGTCAGGGGGCGCGACGAGCAGTACTTC | CASSQDVRGRDEQYF | few | TRBJ2-7 | TRBD1 | 15 | TRBV4-2
TGTGCCAGCAGCCCGCTAGCGGGGGGACTCACAGATACGCAGTATTTT | CASSPLAGGLTDTQYF | few | TRBJ2-3 | TRBD2 | 16 | TRBV3-1
TGTGCCAGCAGCTTAATAGGGGCTAGCGGGGAAGAGACCCAGTACTTC | CASSLIGASGEETQYF | NA | TRBJ2-5 | TRBD2 | 16 | TRBV11-2
TGTGCCAGCAGCTTTAGGGTCGATACGCAGTATTTT | CASSFRVDTQYF | NA | TRBJ2-3 | NA | 12 | TRBV5-8
TGTGCCAGCAGCTCGACAATAGCGGGAGGGCCCGGCGAGCAGTACTTC | CASSSTIAGGPGEQYF | NA | TRBJ2-7 | TRBD2 | 16 | TRBV7-9
TGTGCCAGCAGCTCCACAGACAATGAGCAGTTCTTC | CASSSTDNEQFF | few | TRBJ2-1 | NA | 12 | TRBV7-8
TGTGCCACCAGCAGAGCCCCAAGGAATCAGCCCCAGCATTTT | CATSRAPRNQPQHF | NA | TRBJ1-5 | NA | 14 | TRBV15
TGTGCCACCAGTGTCATGGCTACTTACGAGCAGTACTTC | CATSVMATYEQYF | NA | TRBJ2-7 | NA | 13 | TRBV24-1
TGTGCCAGCGGATCACAGGGGGCGCGGTTCGAGCAGTACTTC | CASGSQGARFEQYF | many | TRBJ2-7 | TRBD1 | 14 | TRBV12-3/TRBV12-4
TGCTGTGCTAGGGGCCAGGGGCCGGGGGACTACAATGAGCAGTTCTTC | CCARGQGPGDYNEQFF | NA | TRBJ2-1 | NA | 16 | TRBV20-1
TGCAGCGCCGGTTGGGGGACAGGGTCAGCAGATACGCAGTATTTT | CSAGWGTGSADTQYF | NA | TRBJ2-3 | TRBD1 | 15 | TRBV29-1
TGTGCCAGCAGCCACGTTGGGACAGTACATGAAAAACTGTTTTTT | CASSHVGTVHEKLFF | NA | TRBJ1-4 | TRBD1 | 15 | TRBV5-5
TGTGCCAGCAGTTTAGTCAGGGTCCAGAATCAGCCCCAGCATTTT | CASSLVRVQNQPQHF | NA | TRBJ1-5 | NA | 15 | TRBV12-3/TRBV12-4
TGTGCCAGCAGGAAACAGGGAAGGGACTATGGCTACACCTTC | CASRKQGRDYGYTF | many | TRBJ1-2 | NA | 14 | TRBV6-1
TGCAGCGTTTGGACAGGGGCCGGGGAGCTGTTTTTT | CSVWTGAGELFF | few | TRBJ2-2 | TRBD1 | 12 | TRBV29-1
TGTGCCAGCCGGAAAGGGCGGGAGGCCTACGAGCAGTACTTC | CASRKGREAYEQYF | many | TRBJ2-7 | TRBD2 | 14 | TRBV2
TGCAGTGCTCCCCGGGATCTAAATTCCGCGCAGTATTTT | CSAPRDLNSAQYF | many | TRBJ2-3 | NA | 13 | TRBV20-1
TGTGCCAGCAACTCAGAGGTAACTGAAGCTTTCTTT | CASNSEVTEAFF | NA | TRBJ1-1 | NA | 12 | TRBV12-3/TRBV12-4
TGTGCCAGCAGACCTTCCGGGACTAGTTCACTCTACGAGCAGTACTTC | CASRPSGTSSLYEQYF | many | TRBJ2-7 | TRBD2 | 16 | TRBV7-2
TGCAGCGTTGAACTTCCTTACGGCATTATGGAATCTAACTATGGCTACACCTTC | CSVELPYGIMESNYGYTF | few | TRBJ1-2 | NA | 18 | TRBV29-1
TGCGGCCTAGCGGGAGGGGCGCTCATAGATACGCAGTATTTT | CGLAGGALIDTQYF | NA | TRBJ2-3 | TRBD2 | 14 | TRBV20-1
TGCAGCGCTGAGCTAGCGGGAGCTTACAATGAGCAGTTCTTC | CSAELAGAYNEQFF | NA | TRBJ2-1 | TRBD2 | 14 | TRBV29-1
TGTGCCAGCAGCGTAGGGGGACTAGCAGGGAATGAGCAGTTCTTC | CASSVGGLAGNEQFF | NA | TRBJ2-1 | TRBD2 | 15 | TRBV9
TGTGCCAGTGGCGCGGACAGAACAGATACGCAGTATTTT | CASGADRTDTQYF | few | TRBJ2-3 | NA | 13 | TRBV12-3/TRBV12-4
TGTGCCAGCAGTTTACTTCGGGGAGGTGAAGAGACCCAGTACTTC | CASSLLRGGEETQYF | NA | TRBJ2-5 | NA | 15 | TRBV28
TGTGCCAGCAGTGCCTCGGGTACGCAGTATTTT | CASSASGTQYF | many | TRBJ2-3 | NA | 11 | TRBV6-6
TGTGCCAGCAGTTCCGGACGTAGCACTGGAAACACCATATATTTT | CASSSGRSTGNTIYF | NA | TRBJ1-3 | NA | 15 | TRBV7-9
TGTGCCAGCTCACCTTCGACCCCCCAGGGCGAGCAGTACTTC | CASSPSTPQGEQYF | few | TRBJ2-7 | NA | 14 | TRBV18
TGTACCAGCAGTTTAGGCCGACGGGCGATACTGAACACCGGGGAGCTGTTTTTT | CTSSLGRRAILNTGELFF | NA | TRBJ2-2 | NA | 18 | TRBV13
TGCAGTGCTAGATCGGGGGCGCTGGTTGGCTACACCTTC | CSARSGALVGYTF | many | TRBJ1-2 | NA | 13 | TRBV20-1